The source of this TCR beta chain is a study of blood T cell repertoires in COVID-19. Study background: COVID-19 samples collected from the United States, Italy and Spain covered acute and convalescent phases. Sample material is recorded as cDNA or gDNA derived from T cells, B-cell-depleted T cells, or PBMCs.

How the authors handled the data: Nucleated cell counts were estimated from reference gene primer amplification. Libraries were prepared by immunoSEQ multiplex PCR; TCRdb keeps only in-frame clonotypes and omits some of them. Clone size and the V and J calls come from that table; the DNA yielded D and trimming. The repertoire has roughly 140,000 clones, around 90% of them found once; the top ten carry approximately 9.9%. What was sequenced was peripheral blood. The sequence derives from a woman older than 75 with acute or convalescent COVID-19.

This chain's CDR3 is CASSLGPPGFQETQYF. DNA for the CDR3: TGTGCCAGCAGCTTAGGCCCCCCGGGGTTCCAAGAGACCCAGTACTTC. V usage is TRBV7-2 and J usage is TRBJ2-5; TRBD2 is a possible D gene (5 bases). The CDR3 runs to 16 residues. The germline CDR1 and CDR2 sequences are SGHTA and FQGNSA. Trimming took 1 base from V and 1 from J, leaving 13 bases between them.